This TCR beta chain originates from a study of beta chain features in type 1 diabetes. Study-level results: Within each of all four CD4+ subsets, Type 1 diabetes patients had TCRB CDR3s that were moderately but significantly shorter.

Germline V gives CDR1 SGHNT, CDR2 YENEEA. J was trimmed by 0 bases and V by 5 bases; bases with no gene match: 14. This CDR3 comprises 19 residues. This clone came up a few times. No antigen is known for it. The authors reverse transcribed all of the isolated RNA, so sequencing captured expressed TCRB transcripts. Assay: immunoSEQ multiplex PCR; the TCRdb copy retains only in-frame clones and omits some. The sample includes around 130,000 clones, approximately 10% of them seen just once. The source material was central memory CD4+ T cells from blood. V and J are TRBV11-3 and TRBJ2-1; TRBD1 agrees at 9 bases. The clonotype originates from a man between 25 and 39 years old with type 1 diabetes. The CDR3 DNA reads TGTGCCAGCAGCCCAAGTGGGGACAGGGTGCTTAGCTCCTACAATGAGCAGTTCTTC. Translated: CASSPSGDRVLSSYNEQFF. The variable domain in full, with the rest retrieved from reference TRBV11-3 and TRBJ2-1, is EAGVVQSPRYKIIEKKQPVAFWCNPISGHNTLYWYLQNLGQGPELLIRYENEEAVDDSQLPKDRFSAERLKGVDSTLKIQPAELGDSAVYLCASSPSGDRVLSSYNEQFFGPGTRLTVL.